What follows are 27 T cell receptor beta chains derived from one specimen sequenced in a study of shared T cell receptors in the human thymus. The table came from immunoSEQ multiplex PCR; TCRdb's copy has only in-frame clones and leaves some out. The data hold 500,000 to 750,000 clones, with more than 75% observed a single time. The same data also contributed to another study, on human thymus T cells.

The sample taken for sequencing was thymocytes. The receptors were sampled from a boy less than two years old with a congenital heart defect.

This clone occurred once. CDR3 in amino acids: CASSSYPSNTGELFF. Written as DNA, the CDR3 is TGTGCCAGCAGCTCCTATCCATCAAACACCGGGGAGCTGTTTTTT. The chain has TRBV11-1 and TRBJ2-2; no firm D call. The germline V gene has CDR1 SGHAT and CDR2 FQDESV (reference sequence). V gave up 4 bases and J gave up 2 bases, with 11 bases separating them. This CDR3 is built from 15 residues.

This chain links TRBV6-6 with TRBJ2-5; 9 bases agree with TRBD1. The J segment lost 5 bases and the V segment lost 7 bases, leaving 8 bases of the junction unmatched. Germline CDR1 is MNHNY and CDR2 is SVGAGI (reference sequence). The CDR3 is made up of 14 amino acids. This CDR3 is CASTSDRGSETQYF. The CDR3 DNA reads TGTGCCAGCACATCCGACAGGGGGTCGGAGACCCAGTACTTC.

The J gene is TRBJ2-5, the V gene TRBV6-1, with TRBD1 matching over 10 bases. V was clipped by 4 bases and J by 2 bases; unmatched bases: 7. CDR1 and CDR2 from the germline V gene are MNHNS and SASEGT. The CDR3 extends over 16 amino acids. The CDR3 protein is CASSVGQGEWQETQYF. CDR3 nucleotides: TGTGCCAGCAGTGTAGGACAGGGGGAATGGCAAGAGACCCAGTACTTC.

Only one count was recorded for this clone. This chain joins TRBV6-5 and TRBJ2-5, with D perhaps matching TRBD2 (6 bases). Germline loops: CDR1 MNHEY, CDR2 SVGAGI. The CDR3 covers 16 residues. The V and J ends lost 2 bases and 5 bases respectively, with 18 bases between them. DNA of the CDR3: TGTGCCAGCAGTTACCTCCAACCCCGCGGGATGGAGACCCAGTACTTC. It specifies CASSYLQPRGMETQYF.

The chain uses TRBV29-1 and TRBJ2-4, with D possibly being TRBD1 (6 bases). The germline V gene has CDR1 SQVTM and CDR2 ANQGSEA. The CDR3 is 13 amino acids. The germline V and J ends were trimmed by 7 bases and 0 bases, with 10 bases remaining between them. This chain's CDR3 is CSAVQGAKNIQYF. DNA for the CDR3: TGCAGCGCCGTACAGGGAGCCAAAAACATTCAGTACTTC.

The chain has TRBV6-1 and TRBJ2-1; TRBD2 matches 9 bases. Germline-derived CDR1 and CDR2 are MNHNS and SASEGT. The CDR3 extends over 15 amino acids. The V gene end was trimmed by 6 bases and the J gene end by 8 bases; junction bases not matched to a gene: 11. CDR3 nucleotide sequence: TGTGCCAGCAGCCTAGGGCTAGCGGGGTTCGATGAGCAGTTCTTC. Its protein product is CASSLGLAGFDEQFF.

The chain combines TRBV7-9 with TRBJ2-1; D is unresolved. Germline V gene sequence: CDR1 SEHNR, CDR2 FQNEAQ (reference sequence). Trimming cost V 4 bases and J 10 bases, with 8 bases left between them. This CDR3 is built from 11 residues. Written as DNA, the CDR3 is TGTGCCAGCAGCTCAACGGAGGAGCAGTTCTTC. It is translated as CASSSTEEQFF.

The gene calls are TRBV18 and TRBJ2-3; a possible D gene is TRBD2 (7 bases). This CDR3 has 17 residues. V lost 0 bases, J lost 1 base, and 14 bases lay in between. Germline V gene sequence: CDR1 KGHSH, CDR2 LQKENI. CDR3 sequence: CASSPPGGGRGTDTQYF. The CDR3 DNA reads as TGTGCCAGCTCACCACCTGGGGGGGGCCGAGGCACAGATACGCAGTATTTT.

The genes are TRBV4-3 and TRBJ1-4, with D uncertain. CDR3 size: 16 residues. Germline values: CDR1 LGHNA, CDR2 YSLEER. V was trimmed by 1 base and J by 0 bases, leaving 9 bases between them. The CDR3 spells CASSQGAGATNEKLFF. CDR3 nucleotide sequence: TGCGCCAGCAGCCAAGGGGCGGGTGCAACTAATGAAAAACTGTTTTTT.

This chain uses TRBV25-1 with TRBJ2-3, with D possibly TRBD2 on 6 matching bases. This CDR3 spans 12 amino acids. Per the germline V gene, CDR1 is MGHDK and CDR2 is SYGVNS. V was cut by 9 bases and J by 1 base, with 8 bases left in between. The CDR3 here is CASWEGTDTQYF. The CDR3 DNA sequence: TGTGCCAGTTGGGAGGGCACAGATACGCAGTATTTT.

The chain combines TRBV28 with TRBJ2-5; TRBD2 aligns across 8 bases. V was clipped by 6 bases and J by 2 bases; unmatched bases: 5. Germline-derived CDR1 and CDR2 are MDHEN and SYDVKM. The CDR3 is 14 amino acids. CDR3 sequence: CASSPGLGQETQYF. The CDR3 DNA is TGTGCCAGCAGCCCGGGACTAGGACAAGAGACCCAGTACTTC.

The gene calls are TRBV10-1 and TRBJ2-7; 10 nucleotides line up with TRBD2. V trimming: 4 bases; J trimming: 2 bases; junction bases outside the gene matches: 5. This CDR3 region has 15 residues. Germline-derived CDR1 and CDR2 are WNHNN and SYGVQD (reference sequence). CDR3 DNA sequence: TGCGCCAGCAGTGGCCCTAGCGGGAGAACCTACGAGCAGTACTTC. It codes for CASSGPSGRTYEQYF.

The chain couples TRBV4-3 to TRBJ2-7, with D possibly being TRBD1 (6 bases). Between the trimmed V and J ends, which lost 0 bases and 4 bases, there was a span of 22 bases. This CDR3 has 18 residues. From germline, CDR1 is LGHNA and CDR2 YSLEER. CDR3 nucleotides: TGCGCCAGCAGCCAAGACCCTCATCCGGGACACAAAAAATACGAGCAGTACTTC. As protein: CASSQDPHPGHKKYEQYF.

The CDR3 loop reads CASSLVVRDRASEAFF. The DNA of the CDR3 is TGTGCCAGCAGCTTAGTCGTCCGGGACAGGGCATCTGAAGCTTTCTTT. V usage is TRBV11-2 and J usage is TRBJ1-1; 9 nucleotides line up with TRBD1. There are 16 residues in the CDR3. The germline CDR1 and CDR2 sequences are SGHAT and FQNNGV. Trimming cost V 1 base and J 6 bases; bases outside gene matches: 9.

The rearrangement uses TRBV4-3 and TRBJ2-7; TRBD2 might be the D (6 bases). The V gene lost 2 bases and the J gene lost 3 bases, with 14 bases spanning the gap. Germline CDR1 is LGHNA and CDR2 is YSLEER. The CDR3 contains 15 residues. CDR3 loop: CASSQNPYGGYEQYF. Here the CDR3 DNA reads TGCGCCAGCAGCCAAAATCCGTACGGGGGCTACGAGCAGTACTTC.

The count of this clone is one. This chain connects TRBV6-1 to TRBJ2-1, with a tentative D call TRBD2 (5 bases). CDR3 length: 16 residues. The germline V gene has CDR1 MNHNS and CDR2 SASEGT. V lost 2 bases, J lost 8 bases, and 19 bases lay in between. The DNA for the CDR3 is TGTGCCAGCAGTGAATTAAAAGCGGCAGTAGTAGATGAGCAGTTCTTC. Amino acid sequence: CASSELKAAVVDEQFF.

The chain carries TRBV5-1 and TRBJ2-6; weak D call: TRBD1 (6 bases). Germline-derived CDR1 and CDR2 are SGHRS and YFSETQ. The CDR3 has 17 amino acids. With 4 bases removed from V and 0 bases from J, the gap between germline ends came to 14 bases. The DNA for the CDR3 is TGCGCCAGCAGCCTTTACAGGGCCCGCTCTGGGGCCAACGTCCTGACTTTC. Translation: CASSLYRARSGANVLTF.

This rearrangement joins TRBV7-9 to TRBJ2-7, with TRBD1 matching over 7 bases. This CDR3 spans 15 amino acids. Germline CDR1 SEHNR, CDR2 FQNEAQ (reference sequence). The trim removed 1 base at V and 3 bases at J, leaving 6 bases unmatched. CDR3 sequence reads: CASSLGRGTFYEQYF. The CDR3 nucleotides read TGTGCCAGCAGCTTAGGCAGGGGGACCTTCTACGAGCAGTACTTC.

The sample holds a few counts of this clone. The rearrangement links TRBV7-9 to TRBJ1-2, with 7 bases fitting TRBD1. The germline CDR1 and CDR2 sequences are SEHNR and FQNEAQ (reference sequence). The CDR3 runs 14 residues. V lost 0 bases and J lost 2; bases outside the gene matches: 0. This chain's CDR3 is CASSLAGQNYGYTF. CDR3 sequence (DNA): TGTGCCAGCAGCTTAGCGGGACAGAACTATGGCTACACCTTC.

In its sample, this clone was seen a few times. The chain joins TRBV2 to TRBJ2-7; 11 nucleotides match TRBD2. CDR1 is SNHLY and CDR2 is FYNNEI in the germline V gene. V shed 6 bases, J shed 5 bases, and the junction held 12 bases outside the gene matches. The CDR3 runs 16 residues. CDR3 protein: CASRVPELAGDNEQYF. CDR3 nucleotide sequence: TGTGCCAGCAGGGTTCCGGAACTAGCGGGAGATAACGAGCAGTACTTC.

The gene calls are TRBV5-5 and TRBJ1-5; D is unclear. Germline V lookup: CDR1 SGHKS, CDR2 YYEKEE (reference sequence). V was shortened by 2 bases and J by 5 bases, with 8 bases between the two germline ends. The CDR3 covers 13 residues. The CDR3 region is CASSFVRDQPQHF. CDR3 coding DNA: TGTGCCAGCAGCTTCGTAAGAGATCAGCCCCAGCATTTT.

This clone has only a few counts. V usage is TRBV29-1 and J usage is TRBJ1-1; TRBD1 matches 9 bases. Per the germline V gene, CDR1 is SQVTM and CDR2 is ANQGSEA. This CDR3 has 14 amino acids. J was trimmed by 1 base and V by 5 bases; bases with no gene match: 5. The CDR3 is CSVRDRGSNTEAFF. The CDR3 DNA sequence: TGCAGCGTTCGAGACAGGGGGTCGAACACTGAAGCTTTCTTT.

The rearrangement joins TRBV12-2 to TRBJ2-7; the table gives TRBD1 as D, unverified against the DNA. TRBV12-2 is a pseudogene locus. This CDR3 is built from 15 residues. The CDR3 DNA reads as TGTGCAAGTCGCCCGACCCCAGGGGGACCTTACGAGCAGTACTTC. As protein: CASRPTPGGPYEQYF.

The chain has TRBV4-3 and TRBJ1-2, with D maybe TRBD1 (5 bases). This CDR3 comprises 14 residues. Germline CDR1 reads LGHNA; CDR2 reads YSLEER. Trimming cost V 1 base and J 6 bases, with 12 bases left between them. The CDR3 spells CASSQVGRANGYTF. The CDR3 region has the DNA TGCGCCAGCAGCCAAGTGGGCAGGGCGAATGGCTACACCTTC.

As to this clone: This sample includes further DNA sequences coding for the same CDR3. J is TRBJ2-7 and V is TRBV7-9; D call uncertain. V lost 5 bases, J lost 2 bases, and 7 bases lay in between. Looked up from germline, CDR1 is SEHNR and CDR2 is FQNEAQ (reference sequence). This CDR3 has 12 residues. The CDR3 spells CASSPLPYEQYF. The CDR3 coding sequence is TGTGCCAGCAGCCCCCTCCCCTACGAGCAGTACTTC.

This clone was picked up one time. The V call is TRBV6-6, the J call TRBJ1-1; D perhaps matches TRBD1 (5 bases). Germline V gives CDR1 MNHNY, CDR2 SVGAGI (reference sequence). Trimming pared 6 bases from V and 3 bases from J, leaving 14 bases between. The CDR3 length is 14 residues. CDR3: CASRPVTVYTEAFF. The CDR3 DNA sequence: TGTGCCAGCAGGCCCGTGACAGTCTACACTGAAGCTTTCTTT.

This chain connects TRBV2 to TRBJ1-3; perhaps TRBD1 as D (6 bases). This CDR3 contains 14 residues. The V gene lost 1 base and the J gene lost 6 bases, with 10 bases spanning the gap. CDR1 SNHLY and CDR2 FYNNEI come from the germline V gene. In nucleotides, the CDR3 is TGTGCCAGCAGTGAAGGGGGGCGTGAAAACACCATATATTTT. Protein: CASSEGGRENTIYF.